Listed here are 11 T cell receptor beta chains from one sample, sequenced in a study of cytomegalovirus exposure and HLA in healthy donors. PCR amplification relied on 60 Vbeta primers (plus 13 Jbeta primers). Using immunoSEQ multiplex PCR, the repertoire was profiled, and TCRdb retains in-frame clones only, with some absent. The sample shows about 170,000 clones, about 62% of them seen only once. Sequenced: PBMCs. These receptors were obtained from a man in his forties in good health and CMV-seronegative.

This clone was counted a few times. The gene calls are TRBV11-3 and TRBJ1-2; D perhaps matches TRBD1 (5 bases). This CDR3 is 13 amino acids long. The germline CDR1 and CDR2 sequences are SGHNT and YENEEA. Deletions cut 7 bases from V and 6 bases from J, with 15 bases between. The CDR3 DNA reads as TGTGCCAGCACCGCGCCCAGGGCTGATGGCTACACCTTC. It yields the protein CASTAPRADGYTF.

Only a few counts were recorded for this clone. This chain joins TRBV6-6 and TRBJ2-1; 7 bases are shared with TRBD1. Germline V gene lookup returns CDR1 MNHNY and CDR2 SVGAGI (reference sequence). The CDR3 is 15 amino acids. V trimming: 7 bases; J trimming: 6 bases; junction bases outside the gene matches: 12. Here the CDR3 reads CASTRGGLALNEQFF. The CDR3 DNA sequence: TGTGCCAGCACGAGAGGGGGCCTCGCTCTCAATGAGCAGTTCTTC.

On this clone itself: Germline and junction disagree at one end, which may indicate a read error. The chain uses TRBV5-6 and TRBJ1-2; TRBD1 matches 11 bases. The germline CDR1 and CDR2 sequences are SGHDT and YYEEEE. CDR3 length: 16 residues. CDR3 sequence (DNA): TGTGCCAGCGGCTTGGGAGGACAGGGGGCGGGCTATGGCTACACCTTC. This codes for CASGLGGQGAGYGYTF.

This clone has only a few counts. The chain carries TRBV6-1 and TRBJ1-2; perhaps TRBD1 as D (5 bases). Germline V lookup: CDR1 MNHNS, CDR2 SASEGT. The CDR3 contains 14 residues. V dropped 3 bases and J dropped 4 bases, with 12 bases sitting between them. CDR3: CASSDAGMSYGYTF. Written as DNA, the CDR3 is TGTGCCAGCAGTGATGCAGGGATGAGCTATGGCTACACCTTC.

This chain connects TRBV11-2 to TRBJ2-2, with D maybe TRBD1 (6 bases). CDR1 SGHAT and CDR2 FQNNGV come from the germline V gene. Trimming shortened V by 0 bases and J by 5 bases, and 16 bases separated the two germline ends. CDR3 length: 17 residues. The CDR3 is CASSLEGHGAGTGELFF. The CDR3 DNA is TGTGCCAGCAGCTTAGAGGGACACGGGGCAGGGACCGGGGAGCTGTTTTTT.

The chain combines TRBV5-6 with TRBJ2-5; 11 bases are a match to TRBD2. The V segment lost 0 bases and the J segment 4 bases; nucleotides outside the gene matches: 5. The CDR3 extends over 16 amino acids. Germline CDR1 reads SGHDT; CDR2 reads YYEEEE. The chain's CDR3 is CASSLVIAGGRETQYF. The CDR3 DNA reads TGTGCCAGCAGCTTGGTAATAGCGGGAGGGAGAGAGACCCAGTACTTC.

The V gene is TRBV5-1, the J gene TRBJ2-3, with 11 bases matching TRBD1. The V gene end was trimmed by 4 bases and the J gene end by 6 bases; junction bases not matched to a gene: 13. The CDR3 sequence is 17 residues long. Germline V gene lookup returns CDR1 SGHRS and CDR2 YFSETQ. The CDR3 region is CASSRGKFGTGGDTQYF. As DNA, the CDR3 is TGCGCCAGCAGCAGGGGGAAGTTCGGGACAGGGGGGGATACGCAGTATTTT.

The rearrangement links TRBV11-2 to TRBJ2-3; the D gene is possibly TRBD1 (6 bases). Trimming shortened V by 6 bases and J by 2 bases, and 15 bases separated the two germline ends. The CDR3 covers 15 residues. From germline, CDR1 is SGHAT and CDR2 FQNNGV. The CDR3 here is CASRPGHRYTDTQYF. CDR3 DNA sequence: TGTGCCAGCAGACCGGGACACAGGTACACAGATACGCAGTATTTT.

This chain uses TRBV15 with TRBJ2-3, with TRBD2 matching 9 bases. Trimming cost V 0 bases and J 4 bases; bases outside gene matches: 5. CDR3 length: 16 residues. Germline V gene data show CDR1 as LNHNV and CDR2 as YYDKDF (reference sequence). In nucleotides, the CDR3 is TGTGCCACCAGCAGAGACCAGCGGGGGGTTGCAGATACGCAGTATTTT. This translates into CATSRDQRGVADTQYF.

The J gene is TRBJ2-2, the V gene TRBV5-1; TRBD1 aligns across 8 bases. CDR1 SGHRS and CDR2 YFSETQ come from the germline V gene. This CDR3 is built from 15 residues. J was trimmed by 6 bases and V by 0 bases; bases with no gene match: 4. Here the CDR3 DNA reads TGCGCCAGCAGCTTGGCAGGGGGCGCGGCCGGGGAGCTGTTTTTT. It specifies CASSLAGGAAGELFF.

The CDR3 nucleotides read TGCAGCGTGGACGGGACTAGAGGGGGGCCCACCTACAATGAGCAGTTCTTC. It encodes CSVDGTRGGPTYNEQFF. The chain links TRBV29-1 to TRBJ2-1; TRBD2 aligns across 8 bases. Germline V lookup: CDR1 SQVTM, CDR2 ANQGSEA. Trimming at V came to 6 bases and at J to 2 bases, leaving 15 bases not matched to a gene. The CDR3 contains 17 residues.